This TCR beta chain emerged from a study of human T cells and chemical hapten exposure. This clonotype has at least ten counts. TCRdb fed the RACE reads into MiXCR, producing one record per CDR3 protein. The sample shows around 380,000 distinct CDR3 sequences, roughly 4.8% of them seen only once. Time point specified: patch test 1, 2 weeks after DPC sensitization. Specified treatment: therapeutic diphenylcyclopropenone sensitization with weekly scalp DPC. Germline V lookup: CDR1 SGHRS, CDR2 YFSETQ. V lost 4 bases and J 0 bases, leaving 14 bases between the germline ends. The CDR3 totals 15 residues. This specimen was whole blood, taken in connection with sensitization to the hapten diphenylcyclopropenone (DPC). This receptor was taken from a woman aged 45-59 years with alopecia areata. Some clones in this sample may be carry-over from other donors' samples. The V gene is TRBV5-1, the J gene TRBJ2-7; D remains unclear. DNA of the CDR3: TGCGCCAGCAGCCCCCTCGGCGGAGCCTCCTACGAGCAGTACTTC. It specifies CASSPLGGASYEQYF.